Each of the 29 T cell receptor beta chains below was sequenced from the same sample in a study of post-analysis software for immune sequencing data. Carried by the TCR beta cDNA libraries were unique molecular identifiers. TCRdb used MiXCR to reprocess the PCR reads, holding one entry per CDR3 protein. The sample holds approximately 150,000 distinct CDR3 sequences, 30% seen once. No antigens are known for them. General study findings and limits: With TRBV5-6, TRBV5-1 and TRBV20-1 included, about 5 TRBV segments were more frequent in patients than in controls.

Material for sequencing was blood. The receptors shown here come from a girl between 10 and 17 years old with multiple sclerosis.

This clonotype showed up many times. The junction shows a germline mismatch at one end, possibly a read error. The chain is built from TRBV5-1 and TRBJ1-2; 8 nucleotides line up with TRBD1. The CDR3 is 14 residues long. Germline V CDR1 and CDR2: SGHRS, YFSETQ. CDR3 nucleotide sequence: TGCGCCAGCAGTTTGGACAGGGTCGCGAATGGCTACACCTTC. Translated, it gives CASSLDRVANGYTF.

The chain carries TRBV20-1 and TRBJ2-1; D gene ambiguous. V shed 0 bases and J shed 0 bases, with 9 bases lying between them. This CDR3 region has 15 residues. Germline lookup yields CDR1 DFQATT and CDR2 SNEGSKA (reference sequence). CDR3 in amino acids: CSAREGSSSYNEQFF. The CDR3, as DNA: TGCAGTGCTAGAGAGGGCTCGAGCTCCTACAATGAGCAGTTCTTC.

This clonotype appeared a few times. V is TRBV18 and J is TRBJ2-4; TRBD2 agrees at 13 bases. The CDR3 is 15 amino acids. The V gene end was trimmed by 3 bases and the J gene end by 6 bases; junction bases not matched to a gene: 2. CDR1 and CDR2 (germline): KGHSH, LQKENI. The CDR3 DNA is TGTGCCAGCTCACCTTGGACTAGCGGGAGAAACATTCAGTACTTC. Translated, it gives CASSPWTSGRNIQYF.

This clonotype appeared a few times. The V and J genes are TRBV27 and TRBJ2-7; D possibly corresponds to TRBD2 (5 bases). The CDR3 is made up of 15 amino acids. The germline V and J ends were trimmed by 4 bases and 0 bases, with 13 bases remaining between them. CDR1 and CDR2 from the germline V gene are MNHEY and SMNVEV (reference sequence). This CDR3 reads CASSSIAPSSYEQYF. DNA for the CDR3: TGTGCCAGCAGTTCCATAGCGCCGAGCTCCTACGAGCAGTACTTC.

The CDR3 reads CASSLYPWGTGKIPTEAFF. CDR3 nucleotide sequence: TGTGCCAGCAGCTTGTATCCTTGGGGGACAGGGAAGATTCCCACTGAAGCTTTCTTT. The V call is TRBV5-4, the J call TRBJ1-1; TRBD1 aligns across 9 bases. This CDR3 region has 19 residues. The germline CDR1 and CDR2 sequences are SGHNT and YYREEE (reference sequence). Trimming took 1 base from V and 4 from J; bases not matched to a gene: 17.

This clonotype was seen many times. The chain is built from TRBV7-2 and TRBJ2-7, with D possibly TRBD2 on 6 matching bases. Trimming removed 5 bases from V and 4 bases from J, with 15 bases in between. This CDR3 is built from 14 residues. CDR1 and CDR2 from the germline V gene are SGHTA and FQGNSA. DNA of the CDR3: TGTGCCAGCAGCCCCGGCGGGATCCAATACGAGCAGTACTTC. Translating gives CASSPGGIQYEQYF.

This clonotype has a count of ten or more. The CDR3 region is CASAGSNYGYTF. Here the CDR3 DNA reads TGTGCCAGCGCCGGATCTAACTATGGCTACACCTTC. V usage is TRBV12-3 or TRBV12-4 and J usage is TRBJ1-2; D call uncertain. Deletions cut 8 bases from V and 0 bases from J, with 7 bases between. The CDR3 has 12 amino acids.

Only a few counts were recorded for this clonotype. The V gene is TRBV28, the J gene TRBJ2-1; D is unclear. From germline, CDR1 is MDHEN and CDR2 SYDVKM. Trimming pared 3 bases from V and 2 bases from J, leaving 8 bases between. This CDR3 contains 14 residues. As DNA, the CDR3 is TGTGCCAGCAGTTTGAGTAGAGCCTACAATGAGCAGTTCTTC. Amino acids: CASSLSRAYNEQFF.

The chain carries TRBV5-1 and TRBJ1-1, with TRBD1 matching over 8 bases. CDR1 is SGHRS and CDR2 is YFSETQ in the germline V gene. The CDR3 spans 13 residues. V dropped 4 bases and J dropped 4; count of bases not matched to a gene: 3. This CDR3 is CASSSGQGTEAFF. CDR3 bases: TGCGCCAGCAGCAGCGGACAGGGCACTGAAGCTTTCTTT.

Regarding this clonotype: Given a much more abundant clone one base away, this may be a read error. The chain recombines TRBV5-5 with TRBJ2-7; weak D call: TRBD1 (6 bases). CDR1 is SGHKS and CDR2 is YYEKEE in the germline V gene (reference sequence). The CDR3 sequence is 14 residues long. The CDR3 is CAGSLRDNSYEQYF. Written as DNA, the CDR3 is TGTGCCGGCAGCTTGAGGGACAACTCCTACGAGCAGTACTTC.

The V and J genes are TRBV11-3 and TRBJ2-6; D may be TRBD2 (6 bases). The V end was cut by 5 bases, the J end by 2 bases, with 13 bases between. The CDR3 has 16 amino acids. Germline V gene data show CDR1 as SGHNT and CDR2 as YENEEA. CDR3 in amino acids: CASSPSPGAGANVLTF. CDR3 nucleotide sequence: TGTGCCAGCAGCCCCTCACCGGGAGCTGGGGCCAACGTCCTGACTTTC.

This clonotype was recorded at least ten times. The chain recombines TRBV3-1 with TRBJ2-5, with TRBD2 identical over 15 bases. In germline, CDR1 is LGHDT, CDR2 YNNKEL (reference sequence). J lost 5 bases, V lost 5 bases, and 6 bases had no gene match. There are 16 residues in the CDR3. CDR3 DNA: TGTGCCAGCAGCACCGGACTAGCGGGAGGGCCGGAGACCCAGTACTTC. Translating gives CASSTGLAGGPETQYF.

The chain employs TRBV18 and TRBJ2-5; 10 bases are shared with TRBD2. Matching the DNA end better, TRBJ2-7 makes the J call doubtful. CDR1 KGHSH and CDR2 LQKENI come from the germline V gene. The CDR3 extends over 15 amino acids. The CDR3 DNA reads TGTGCCAGCTCGGCCGGACTAGCGGCCAACTACGAGCAGTACTTC. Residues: CASSAGLAANYEQYF.

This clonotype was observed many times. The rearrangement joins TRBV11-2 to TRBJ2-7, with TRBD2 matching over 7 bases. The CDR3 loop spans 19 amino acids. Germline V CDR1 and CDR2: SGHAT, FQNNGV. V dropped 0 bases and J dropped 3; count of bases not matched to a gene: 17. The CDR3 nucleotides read TGTGCCAGCAGCTTAGATTTGGTACCCGCGGGAGAGTTTTACTACGAGCAGTACTTC. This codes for CASSLDLVPAGEFYYEQYF.

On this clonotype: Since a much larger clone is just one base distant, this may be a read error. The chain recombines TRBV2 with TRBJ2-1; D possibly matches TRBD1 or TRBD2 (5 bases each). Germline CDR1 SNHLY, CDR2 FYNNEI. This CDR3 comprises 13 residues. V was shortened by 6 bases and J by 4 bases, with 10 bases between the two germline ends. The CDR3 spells CASSGDGYNEQFF. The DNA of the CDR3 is TGTGCCAGCAGCGGGGACGGGTACAATGAGCAGTTCTTC.

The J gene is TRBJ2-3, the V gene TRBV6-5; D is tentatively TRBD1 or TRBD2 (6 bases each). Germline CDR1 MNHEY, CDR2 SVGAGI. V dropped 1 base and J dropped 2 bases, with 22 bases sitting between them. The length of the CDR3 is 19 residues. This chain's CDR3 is CASSYYPLMRGQDTDTQYF. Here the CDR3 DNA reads TGTGCCAGCAGTTACTACCCCTTAATGCGGGGACAAGACACAGATACGCAGTATTTT.

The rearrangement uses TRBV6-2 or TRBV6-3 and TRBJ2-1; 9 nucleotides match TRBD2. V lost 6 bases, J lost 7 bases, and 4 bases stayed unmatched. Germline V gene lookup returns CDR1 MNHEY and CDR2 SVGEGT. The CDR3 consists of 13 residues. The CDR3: CASSRSGGNEQFF. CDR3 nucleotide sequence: TGTGCCAGCAGCCGTAGCGGGGGAAATGAGCAGTTCTTC.

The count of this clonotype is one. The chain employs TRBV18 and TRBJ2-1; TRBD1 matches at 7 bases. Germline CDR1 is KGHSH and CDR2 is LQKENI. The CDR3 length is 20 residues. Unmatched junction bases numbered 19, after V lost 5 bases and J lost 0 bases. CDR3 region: CASSSPGQTQLEDSYNEQFF. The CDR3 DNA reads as TGTGCCAGCTCATCTCCGGGACAGACTCAATTAGAAGACTCCTACAATGAGCAGTTCTTC.

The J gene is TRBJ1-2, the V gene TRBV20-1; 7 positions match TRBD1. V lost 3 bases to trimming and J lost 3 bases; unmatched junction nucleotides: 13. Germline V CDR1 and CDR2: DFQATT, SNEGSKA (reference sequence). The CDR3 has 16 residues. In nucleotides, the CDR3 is TGCAGTGCTAGGGCCCTTACAGGGGCGGCGGACTATGGCTACACCTTC. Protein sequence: CSARALTGAADYGYTF.

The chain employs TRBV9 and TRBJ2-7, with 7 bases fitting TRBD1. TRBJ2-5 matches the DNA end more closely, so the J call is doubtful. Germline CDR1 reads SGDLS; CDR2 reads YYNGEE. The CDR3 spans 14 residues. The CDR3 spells CASSVRGGGETQYF. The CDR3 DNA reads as TGTGCCAGCAGCGTAAGAGGGGGCGGCGAGACCCAGTACTTC.

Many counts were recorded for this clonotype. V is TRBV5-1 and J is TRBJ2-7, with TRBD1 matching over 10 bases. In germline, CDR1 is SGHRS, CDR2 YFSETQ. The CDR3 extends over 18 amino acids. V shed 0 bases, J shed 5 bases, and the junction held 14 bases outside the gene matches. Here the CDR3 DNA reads TGCGCCAGCAGCTTGGGACAGGGGGCGAGGAGAGGATGGAACGAGCAGTACTTC. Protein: CASSLGQGARRGWNEQYF.

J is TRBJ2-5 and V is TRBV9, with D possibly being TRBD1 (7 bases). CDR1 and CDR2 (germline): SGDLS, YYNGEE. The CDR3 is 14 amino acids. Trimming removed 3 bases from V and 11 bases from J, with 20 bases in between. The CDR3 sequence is CASSGWGRGDVQYF. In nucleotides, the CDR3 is TGTGCCAGCAGCGGGTGGGGCAGGGGGGACGTGCAGTACTTC.

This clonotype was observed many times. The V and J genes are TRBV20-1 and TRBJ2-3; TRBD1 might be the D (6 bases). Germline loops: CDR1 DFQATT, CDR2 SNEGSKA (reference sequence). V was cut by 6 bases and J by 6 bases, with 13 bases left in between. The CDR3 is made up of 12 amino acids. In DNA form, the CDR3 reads TGCAGTGCCCCCCCGAGGGGGGATACGCAGTATTTT. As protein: CSAPPRGDTQYF.

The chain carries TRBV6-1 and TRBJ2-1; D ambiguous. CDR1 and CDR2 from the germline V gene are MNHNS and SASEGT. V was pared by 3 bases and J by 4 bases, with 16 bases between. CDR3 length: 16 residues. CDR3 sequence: CASSDMVPLLYNEQFF. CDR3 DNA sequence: TGTGCCAGCAGTGACATGGTTCCTCTGCTATACAATGAGCAGTTCTTC.

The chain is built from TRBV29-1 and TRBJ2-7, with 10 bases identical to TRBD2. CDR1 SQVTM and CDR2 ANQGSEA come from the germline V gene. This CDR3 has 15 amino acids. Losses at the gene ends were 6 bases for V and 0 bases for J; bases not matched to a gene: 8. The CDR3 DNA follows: TGCAGCGTCCTGGGGACTAGCGTTAGCTCCTACGAGCAGTACTTC. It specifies CSVLGTSVSSYEQYF.

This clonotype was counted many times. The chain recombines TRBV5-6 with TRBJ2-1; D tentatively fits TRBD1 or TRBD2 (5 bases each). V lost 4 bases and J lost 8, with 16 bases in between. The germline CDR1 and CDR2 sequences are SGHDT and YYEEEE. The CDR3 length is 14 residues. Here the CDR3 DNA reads TGTGCCAGCAGCCCCGGGGCCCGAGGGGATGAGCAGTTCTTC. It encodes CASSPGARGDEQFF. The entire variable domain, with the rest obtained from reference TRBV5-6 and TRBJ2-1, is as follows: DAGVTQSPTHLIKTRGQQVTLRCSPKSGHDTVSWYQQALGQGPQFIFQYYEEEERQRGNFPDRFSGHQFPNYSSELNVNALLLGDSALYLCASSPGARGDEQFFGPGTRLTVL.

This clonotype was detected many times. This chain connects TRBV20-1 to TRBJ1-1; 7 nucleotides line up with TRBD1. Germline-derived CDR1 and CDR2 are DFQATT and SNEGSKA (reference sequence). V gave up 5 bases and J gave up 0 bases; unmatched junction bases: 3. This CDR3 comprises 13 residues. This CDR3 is CSAGDRVNTEAFF. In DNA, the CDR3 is TGCAGTGCTGGCGACAGGGTGAACACTGAAGCTTTCTTT.

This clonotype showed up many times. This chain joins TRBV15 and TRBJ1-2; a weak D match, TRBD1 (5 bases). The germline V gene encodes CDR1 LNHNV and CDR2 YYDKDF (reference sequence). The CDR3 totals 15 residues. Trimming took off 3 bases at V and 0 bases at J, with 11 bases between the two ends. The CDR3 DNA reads TGTGCCACCAGCAGCAGGGATGGAGCTAACTATGGCTACACCTTC. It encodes CATSSRDGANYGYTF.

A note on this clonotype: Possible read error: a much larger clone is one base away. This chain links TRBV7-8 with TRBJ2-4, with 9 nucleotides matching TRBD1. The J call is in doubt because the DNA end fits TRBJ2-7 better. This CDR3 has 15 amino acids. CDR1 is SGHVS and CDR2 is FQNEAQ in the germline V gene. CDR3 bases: TGTGCCGGCAGCCCACTGGACAGGGGTATCTACGAGCAGTACTTC. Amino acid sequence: CAGSPLDRGIYEQYF.